The table lists the clone carrying this TCR beta chain with a few counts. Antigen unknown. This CDR3 is built from 16 residues. CDR1 and CDR2 (germline): SGHDT, YYEEEE. Trimming took off 0 bases at V and 1 base at J, with 13 bases between the two ends. The record originates from a study of T-cell memory formation after mild COVID-19. Study-level background: Most TCR clusters belonged to a single donor. General study findings and limits: Later expanders leaned CD4+, whereas day 15 to 85 contracting clones were balanced CD4/CD8.

Constant-segment primers were used for 5'RACE, and the resulting TCR alpha and TCR beta cDNA libraries carried sample barcodes and UMIs. TCRdb called the 5' RACE reads again in MiXCR, with one record for every CDR3 protein. The repertoire holds 400,000 or so distinct CDR3 sequences, with roughly 21% as singletons. V and J are TRBV5-6 and TRBJ2-5, with D maybe TRBD1 (5 bases). The receptor comes from an adult woman who had mild COVID-19 (a few samples of this study predate the infection). Cell type and time point are not known. Sequenced material: PBMCs or a T cell subset sorted from them (not recorded which). CDR3 bases: TGTGCCAGCAGCTTGGAATCCGGTGGGGCCCAAGAGACCCAGTACTTC. It codes for CASSLESGGAQETQYF.